The 18 T cell receptor beta chains below were found in one sample sequenced in a study of blood T cell repertoires in COVID-19. Assay used: immunoSEQ multiplex PCR; TCRdb lists only in-frame clones, some missing. This sample yields roughly 200,000 clones, of which 80% to 90% are seen a single time; 0.85% to 0.95% belongs to the top ten. Sequenced material: peripheral blood. Source of these receptors: a young woman who had recovered from COVID-19.

This clone showed up just once. V usage is TRBV3-1 (or the pseudogene TRBV3-2) and J usage is TRBJ2-7, with 8 bases identical to TRBD1. The germline V gene encodes CDR1 LGHDT and CDR2 YNNKEL (reference sequence). This CDR3 contains 14 residues. The V gene end was trimmed by 6 bases and the J gene end by 2 bases; junction bases not matched to a gene: 6. CDR3 nucleotide sequence: TGTGCCAGCAGTACCTGGACAGGGCCCTACGAGCAGTACTTC. Amino acids: CASSTWTGPYEQYF.

The V and J genes are TRBV3-1 (or the pseudogene TRBV3-2) and TRBJ2-1, with 9 bases that match TRBD2. The germline gives CDR1 LGHDT, CDR2 YNNKEL (reference sequence). This CDR3 contains 16 residues. Trimming cost V 4 bases and J 2 bases; bases outside gene matches: 6. In DNA form, the CDR3 reads TGTGCCAGCAGCCTAATGACTAGCGGAACCTACAATGAGCAGTTCTTC. It encodes CASSLMTSGTYNEQFF.

The chain carries TRBV5-6 and TRBJ2-7; D is uncertain. This CDR3 is built from 14 residues. The V gene lost 2 bases and the J gene lost 2 bases, with 11 bases spanning the gap. CDR1 SGHDT and CDR2 YYEEEE come from the germline V gene. This CDR3 is CASSFSDKTYEQYF. CDR3 coding DNA: TGTGCCAGCAGCTTCAGTGACAAAACCTACGAGCAGTACTTC.

The chain joins TRBV21-1 to TRBJ2-5; the D call in the table, TRBD1, was not verified against the DNA. TRBV21-1 is termed a pseudogene. The CDR3 runs 14 residues. The CDR3 sequence is CASSQVGTGGTQYF. The CDR3 DNA follows: TGTGCCAGCAGTCAGGTAGGGACAGGAGGGACCCAGTACTTC.

With respect to this clone: Other DNA sequences of this sample code for an identical CDR3. The chain joins TRBV5-1 to TRBJ2-1; possible D gene TRBD1, 6 bases. V was pared by 4 bases and J by 4 bases, with 15 bases between. Per germline, CDR1 SGHRS and CDR2 YFSETQ. This CDR3 contains 15 residues. The DNA for the CDR3 is TGCGCCAGCAGCCTGAAACAGGGTGTTTACAATGAGCAGTTCTTC. It codes for CASSLKQGVYNEQFF.

The chain carries TRBV29-1 and TRBJ2-3, with D uncertain. The CDR3 loop spans 13 amino acids. The V gene lost 4 bases and the J gene lost 2 bases, with 10 bases spanning the gap. CDR1 is SQVTM, CDR2 ANQGSEA, per germline. CDR3 coding DNA: TGCAGCGTTGTCGGAGATTCCACAGATACGCAGTATTTT. It specifies CSVVGDSTDTQYF.

The CDR3: CASSLESGSRDEQFF. As DNA, the CDR3 is TGCGCCAGCAGCTTGGAAAGCGGGAGTAGGGATGAGCAGTTCTTC. The chain uses TRBV5-1 and TRBJ2-1; 8 positions match TRBD2. With 0 bases clipped from V and 8 bases from J, the junction kept 7 bases outside the gene matches. This CDR3 spans 15 amino acids. In germline, CDR1 is SGHRS, CDR2 YFSETQ.

The V and J genes are TRBV10-2 and TRBJ2-1, with a possible D match to TRBD2 (5 bases). Per germline, CDR1 WSHSY and CDR2 SAAADI. Trimming removed 4 bases from V and 1 base from J, with 11 bases in between. The CDR3 runs 15 residues. DNA of the CDR3: TGCGCCAGCAGTGGGCCTAGCTCTTCCTACAATGAGCAGTTCTTC. Protein: CASSGPSSSYNEQFF.

CDR3 bases: TGTGCCAGCAGGTCGGCACAGGGGATTGAGCAGTTCTTC. Its translation: CASRSAQGIEQFF. This sequence joins TRBV2 and TRBJ2-1, with TRBD1 matching over 7 bases. After removal of 6 bases from V and 9 bases from J, the junction contained 8 bases not matched to a gene. The germline V gene has CDR1 SNHLY and CDR2 FYNNEI. This CDR3 comprises 13 residues.

The rearrangement links TRBV7-3 to TRBJ2-1, with TRBD2 matching 10 bases. The CDR3 runs 15 residues. V trimming: 2 bases; J trimming: 7 bases; junction bases outside the gene matches: 5. Germline V gene lookup returns CDR1 SGHTA and CDR2 FQGTGA. CDR3 DNA sequence: TGTGCCAGCAGCTTACACAGCGGGAGGGGAAATGAGCAGTTCTTC. Amino acids: CASSLHSGRGNEQFF. The variable domain in full, with the rest retrieved from reference TRBV7-3 and TRBJ2-1, is GAGVSQTPSNKVTEKGKYVELRCDPISGHTALYWYRQSLGQGPEFLIYFQGTGAADDSGLPNDRFFAVRPEGSVSTLKIQRTERGDSAVYLCASSLHSGRGNEQFFGPGTRLTVL.

This rearrangement joins TRBV29-1 to TRBJ1-1, with 7 positions matching TRBD1. Trimming removed 6 bases from V and 5 bases from J; junction bases left unmatched: 15. Germline V CDR1 and CDR2: SQVTM, ANQGSEA. This CDR3 has 15 amino acids. The CDR3 here is CSVRGATGWETEAFF. CDR3 nucleotides: TGCAGCGTGAGGGGGGCGACAGGGTGGGAGACTGAAGCTTTCTTT. Full variable domain (outside the CDR3, taken from reference TRBV29-1 and TRBJ1-1): SAVISQKPSRDICQRGTSLTIQCQVDSQVTMMFWYRQQPGQSLTLIATANQGSEATYESGFVIDKFPISRPNLTFSTLTVSNMSPEDSSIYLCSVRGATGWETEAFFGQGTRLTVV.

The gene calls are TRBV6-5 and TRBJ2-1, with D tentatively TRBD2 (7 bases). The CDR3 is made up of 15 amino acids. CDR1 and CDR2 (germline): MNHEY, SVGAGI. V dropped 7 bases and J dropped 3 bases, with 16 bases sitting between them. The CDR3 loop reads CASIAGEGFYNEQFF. CDR3 in DNA: TGTGCCAGCATCGCAGGGGAGGGTTTCTACAATGAGCAGTTCTTC.

The rearrangement joins TRBV4-3 to TRBJ2-2; 10 nucleotides match TRBD2. V trimming: 0 bases; J trimming: 7 bases; junction bases outside the gene matches: 8. CDR1 is LGHNA and CDR2 is YSLEER in the germline V gene. CDR3 length: 17 residues. CDR3 bases: TGCGCCAGCAGCCAAGAACAGGGGACTAGCGCGGGCGGGGAGCTGTTTTTT. Amino acids: CASSQEQGTSAGGELFF.

This clone was picked up one time. V usage is TRBV7-9 and J usage is TRBJ2-6, with D perhaps TRBD2 (6 bases). Deletions cut 5 bases from V and 0 bases from J, with 14 bases between. This CDR3 is built from 17 residues. Germline V gene lookup returns CDR1 SEHNR and CDR2 FQNEAQ (reference sequence). This CDR3 reads CASSQAAGYSGANVLTF. In DNA, the CDR3 is TGTGCCAGCAGCCAGGCGGCGGGATACTCTGGGGCCAACGTCCTGACTTTC.

CDR3 residues: CASSPHLRDRGSAGPRDEQFF. The CDR3 nucleotides are TGTGCCAGCAGCCCACATCTCCGGGACAGGGGGTCAGCGGGACCGCGAGATGAGCAGTTCTTC. The chain links TRBV3-1 (or the pseudogene TRBV3-2) to TRBJ2-1; TRBD1 aligns across 11 bases. With 4 bases clipped from V and 8 bases from J, the junction kept 25 bases outside the gene matches. The CDR3 covers 21 residues. Germline V gives CDR1 LGHDT, CDR2 YNNKEL (reference sequence).

The rearrangement joins TRBV5-4 to TRBJ2-5, with 8 nucleotides matching TRBD2. This CDR3 has 17 residues. Looked up from germline, CDR1 is SGHNT and CDR2 is YYREEE (reference sequence). V trimming: 2 bases; J trimming: 4 bases; junction bases outside the gene matches: 13. The CDR3 DNA sequence: TGTGCCAGCAGCTTTTCTTACGGGGGGGCCGAAGGAGAGACCCAGTACTTC. This sequence encodes CASSFSYGGAEGETQYF. Complete variable domain (other parts from reference TRBV5-4 and TRBJ2-5): ETGVTQSPTHLIKTRGQQVTLRCSSQSGHNTVSWYQQALGQGPQFIFQYYREEENGRGNFPPRFSGLQFPNYSSELNVNALELDDSALYLCASSFSYGGAEGETQYFGPGTRLLVL.

There are a few counts of this clone. V usage is TRBV7-3 and J usage is TRBJ2-3, with 13 nucleotides matching TRBD2. V dropped 5 bases and J dropped 4; count of bases not matched to a gene: 9. Germline assignment: CDR1 SGHTA and CDR2 FQGTGA. This CDR3 contains 17 residues. CDR3 bases: TGTGCCAGCAGCCCTACGACTAGCGGGAGGTACGCAGATACGCAGTATTTT. Translation: CASSPTTSGRYADTQYF.

The rearrangement joins TRBV2 to TRBJ2-2, with TRBD2 matching over 10 bases. Germline CDR1 is SNHLY and CDR2 is FYNNEI. The CDR3 extends over 15 amino acids. With 6 bases clipped from V and 0 bases from J, the junction kept 1 base outside the gene matches. In DNA form, the CDR3 reads TGTGCCAGCAGGGGACTAGCGACGAACACCGGGGAGCTGTTTTTT. Translated, it gives CASRGLATNTGELFF.